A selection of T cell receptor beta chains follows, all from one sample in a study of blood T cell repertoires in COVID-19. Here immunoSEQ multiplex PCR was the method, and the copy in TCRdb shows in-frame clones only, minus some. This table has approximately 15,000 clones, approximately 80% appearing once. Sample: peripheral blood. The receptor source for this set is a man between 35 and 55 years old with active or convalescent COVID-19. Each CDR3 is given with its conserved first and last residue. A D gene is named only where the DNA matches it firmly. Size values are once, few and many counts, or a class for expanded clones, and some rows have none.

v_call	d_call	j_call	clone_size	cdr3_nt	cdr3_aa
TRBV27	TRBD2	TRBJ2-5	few	TGTGCCAGCAGCCCGGACGGGACTAGGTGGGAGACCCAGTACTTC	CASSPDGTRWETQYF
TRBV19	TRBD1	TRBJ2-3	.	TGTGCCAGTAGTAGCGGTCCCGGGACAGGGAGAAGTGGCACAGATACGCAGTATTTT	CASSSGPGTGRSGTDTQYF
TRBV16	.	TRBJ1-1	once	TGTGCCAGCAGCCAATCGAGGACAGACACTGAAGCTTTCTTT	CASSQSRTDTEAFF
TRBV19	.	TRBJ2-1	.	TGTGCCAGTAACCCTTGGGCGCTGAGCTCCTACAATGAGCAGTTCTTC	CASNPWALSSYNEQFF
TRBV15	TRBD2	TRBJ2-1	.	TGTGCCACCAGCAGAGCCCCCGCCTCAGCGGGGGGGCTGAATGAGCAGTTCTTC	CATSRAPASAGGLNEQFF
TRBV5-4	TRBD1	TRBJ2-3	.	TGTGCCAGCAGCTCCCGTGGGACAGGGATTACAGATACGCAGTATTTT	CASSSRGTGITDTQYF
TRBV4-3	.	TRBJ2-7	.	TGCGCCAGCAGCCAAGCGCGGGACTCCTACGAGCAGTACTTC	CASSQARDSYEQYF
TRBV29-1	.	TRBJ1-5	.	TGCAGCGCCAGGGGTCCAAGCAATCAGCCCCAGCATTTT	CSARGPSNQPQHF
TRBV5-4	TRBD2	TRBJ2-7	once	TGTGCCAGCAGCTCCGGATATGGGCGGGAGGGGTCCTACGAGCAGTACTTC	CASSSGYGREGSYEQYF
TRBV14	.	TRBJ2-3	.	TGTGCCAGCAGCCAGGGGAGTGTAGATACGCAGTATTTT	CASSQGSVDTQYF
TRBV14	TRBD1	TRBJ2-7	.	TGTGCCAGCAGCAAAGCGAGACAGGGGATCCACGAGCAGTACTTC	CASSKARQGIHEQYF